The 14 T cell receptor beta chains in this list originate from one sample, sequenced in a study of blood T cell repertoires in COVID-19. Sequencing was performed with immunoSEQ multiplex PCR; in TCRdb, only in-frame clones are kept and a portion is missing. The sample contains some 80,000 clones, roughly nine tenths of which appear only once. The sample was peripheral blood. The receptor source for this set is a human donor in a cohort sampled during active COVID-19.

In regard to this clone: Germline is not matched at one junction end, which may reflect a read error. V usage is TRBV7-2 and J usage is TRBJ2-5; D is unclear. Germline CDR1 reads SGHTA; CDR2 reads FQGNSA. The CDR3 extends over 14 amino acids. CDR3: CASSLGQAQGTQYF. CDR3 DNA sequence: TGTGCCAGCAGCTTAGGTCAGGCCCAAGGGACCCAGTACTTC.

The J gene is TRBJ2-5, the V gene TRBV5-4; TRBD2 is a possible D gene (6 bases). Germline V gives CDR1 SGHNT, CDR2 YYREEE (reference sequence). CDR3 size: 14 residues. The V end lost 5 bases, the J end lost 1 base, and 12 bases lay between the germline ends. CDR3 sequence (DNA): TGTGCCAGCAGACAACCGGGACTCCAAGAGACCCAGTACTTC. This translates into CASRQPGLQETQYF.

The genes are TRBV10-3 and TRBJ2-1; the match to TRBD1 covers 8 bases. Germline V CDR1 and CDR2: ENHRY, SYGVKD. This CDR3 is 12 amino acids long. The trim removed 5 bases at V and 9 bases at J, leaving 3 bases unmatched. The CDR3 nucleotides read TGTGCCATCAGTACAGACAGGGGTGAGCAGTTCTTC. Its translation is CAISTDRGEQFF.

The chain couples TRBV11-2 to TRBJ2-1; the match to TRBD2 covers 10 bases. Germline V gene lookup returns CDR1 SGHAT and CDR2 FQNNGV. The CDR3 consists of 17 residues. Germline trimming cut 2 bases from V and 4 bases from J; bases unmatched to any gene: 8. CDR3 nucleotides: TGTGCCAGCAGCTTACTAGCGGGAGAAGCCCTTTACAATGAGCAGTTCTTC. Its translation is CASSLLAGEALYNEQFF.

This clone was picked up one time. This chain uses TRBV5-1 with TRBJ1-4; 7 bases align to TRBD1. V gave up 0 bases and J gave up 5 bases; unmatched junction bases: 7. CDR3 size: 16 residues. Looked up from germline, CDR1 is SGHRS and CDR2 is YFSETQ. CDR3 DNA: TGCGCCAGCAGCTTGGGAAGGGGACAGCTCAATGAAAAACTGTTTTTT. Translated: CASSLGRGQLNEKLFF. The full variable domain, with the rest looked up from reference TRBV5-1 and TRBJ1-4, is KAGVTQTPRYLIKTRGQQVTLSCSPISGHRSVSWYQQTPGQGLQFLFEYFSETQRNKGNFPGRFSGRQFSNSRSEMNVSTLELGDSALYLCASSLGRGQLNEKLFFGSGTQLSVL.

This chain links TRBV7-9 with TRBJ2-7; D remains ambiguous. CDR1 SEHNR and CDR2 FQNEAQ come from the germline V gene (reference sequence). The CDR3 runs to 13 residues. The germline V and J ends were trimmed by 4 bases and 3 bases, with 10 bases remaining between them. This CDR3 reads CASSSPPGYEQYF. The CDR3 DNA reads TGTGCCAGCAGCTCACCCCCGGGCTACGAGCAGTACTTC.

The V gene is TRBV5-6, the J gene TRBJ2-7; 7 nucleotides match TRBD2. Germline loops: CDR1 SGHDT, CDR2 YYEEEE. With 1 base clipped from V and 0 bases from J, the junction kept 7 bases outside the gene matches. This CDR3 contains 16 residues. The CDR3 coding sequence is TGTGCCAGCAGCTTGTTTGAGGGAGGGAACTCCTACGAGCAGTACTTC. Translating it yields CASSLFEGGNSYEQYF.

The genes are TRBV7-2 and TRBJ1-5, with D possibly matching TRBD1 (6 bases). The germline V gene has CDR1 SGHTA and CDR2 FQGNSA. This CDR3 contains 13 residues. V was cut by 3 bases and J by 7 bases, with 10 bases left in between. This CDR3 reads CASSFRGNQPQHF. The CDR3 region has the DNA TGTGCCAGCAGCTTTAGGGGGAACCAGCCCCAGCATTTT.

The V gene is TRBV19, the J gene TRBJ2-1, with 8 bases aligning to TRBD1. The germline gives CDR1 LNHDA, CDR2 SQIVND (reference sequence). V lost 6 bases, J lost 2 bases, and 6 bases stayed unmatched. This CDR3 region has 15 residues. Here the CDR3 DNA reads TGTGCCAGTAGGGAGACAGGGGTCGCCTACAATGAGCAGTTCTTC. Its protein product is CASRETGVAYNEQFF.

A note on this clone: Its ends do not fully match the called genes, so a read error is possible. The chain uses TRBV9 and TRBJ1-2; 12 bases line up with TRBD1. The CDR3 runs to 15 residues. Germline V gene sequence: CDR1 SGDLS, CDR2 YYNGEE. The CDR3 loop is CASRDGTGGPYGHTF. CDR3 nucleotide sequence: TGTGCCAGCCGTGACGGGACAGGGGGCCCCTATGGCCACACCTTC.

The CDR3 region is CASSHGQGASTGELFF. For the CDR3, the DNA is TGTGCCAGCAGCCACGGACAGGGGGCTAGCACCGGGGAGCTGTTTTTT. The V and J genes are TRBV4-2 and TRBJ2-2; 11 bases line up with TRBD1. The germline gives CDR1 LGHNA, CDR2 YNFKEQ. The length of the CDR3 is 16 residues. The V segment lost 3 bases and the J segment 4 bases; nucleotides outside the gene matches: 4.

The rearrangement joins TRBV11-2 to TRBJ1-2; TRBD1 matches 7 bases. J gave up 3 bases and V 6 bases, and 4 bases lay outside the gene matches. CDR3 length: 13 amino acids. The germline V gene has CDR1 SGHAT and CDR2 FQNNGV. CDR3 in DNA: TGTGCCAGCAGGACTACAGGGGACTATGGCTACACCTTC. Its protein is CASRTTGDYGYTF.

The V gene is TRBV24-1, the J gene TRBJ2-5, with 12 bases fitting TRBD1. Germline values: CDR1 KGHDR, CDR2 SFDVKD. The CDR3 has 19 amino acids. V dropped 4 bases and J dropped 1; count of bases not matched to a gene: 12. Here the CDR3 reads CATSEPISPGQGAQETQYF. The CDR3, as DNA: TGTGCCACCAGTGAACCCATCTCTCCGGGACAGGGGGCCCAAGAGACCCAGTACTTC.

CDR3 DNA: TGTGCCAGCAGTTCTGGACAGGGGGGGCCCTACGAGCAGTACTTC. Amino acid sequence: CASSSGQGGPYEQYF. The rearrangement links TRBV6-5 to TRBJ2-7, with TRBD1 matching over 10 bases. This CDR3 comprises 15 residues. Trimming took 4 bases from V and 2 from J; bases not matched to a gene: 5. Germline lookup yields CDR1 MNHEY and CDR2 SVGAGI.